What follows describes a single T cell receptor beta chain. The antigen is unknown. V was trimmed by 5 bases and J by 5 bases, leaving 12 bases between them. Germline values: CDR1 MNHNY, CDR2 SVGAGI (reference sequence). The CDR3 totals 13 residues. TCRdb's copy holds only in-frame clones and misses some; the assay was immunoSEQ multiplex PCR. The table shows approximately 22,000 clones, with approximately 83% occurring only once. Sorted T cells were CFSE-labeled and cultured 5 days with allogeneic regulatory or mature dendritic cells at 1:10. Memory T cells were CD45RO+, naive were CD45RA+, sorted by FACS. This record comes from a study of regulatory dendritic cells for organ transplantation. Notes on the study in general: Memory CD8+ clonal expansion seemed more limited with regulatory than mature dendritic cells.

The chain employs TRBV6-6 and TRBJ2-5; tentatively, D is TRBD1 (6 bases). The TCR sequence derives from a human donor in good health. Source material: naive CD4+ T cells from blood cultured with regulatory dendritic cells. Subset meaning: CD45RA+ naive T cells. The CDR3 region is CASSPQGFETQYF. CDR3 coding DNA: TGTGCCAGCAGTCCGCAGGGGTTCGAGACCCAGTACTTC.